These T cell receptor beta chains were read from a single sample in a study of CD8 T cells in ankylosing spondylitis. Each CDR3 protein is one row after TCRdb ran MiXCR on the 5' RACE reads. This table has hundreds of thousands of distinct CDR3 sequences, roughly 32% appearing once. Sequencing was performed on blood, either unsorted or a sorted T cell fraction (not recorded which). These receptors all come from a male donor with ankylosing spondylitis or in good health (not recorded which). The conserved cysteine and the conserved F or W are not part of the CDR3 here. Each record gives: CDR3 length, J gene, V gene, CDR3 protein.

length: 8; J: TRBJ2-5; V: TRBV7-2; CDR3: ASSWETQY
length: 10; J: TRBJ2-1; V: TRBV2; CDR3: ASRAGGNEQF
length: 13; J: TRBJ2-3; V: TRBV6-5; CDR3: ASSYLRGRSDTQY
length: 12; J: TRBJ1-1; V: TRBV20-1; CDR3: SARASRWGAEAF
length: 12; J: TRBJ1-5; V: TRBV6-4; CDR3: ASSDSWTNQPQH
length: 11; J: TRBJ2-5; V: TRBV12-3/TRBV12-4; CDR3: ASRGLPQETQY
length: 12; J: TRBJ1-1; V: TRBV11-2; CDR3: ASSLDRRGTEAF
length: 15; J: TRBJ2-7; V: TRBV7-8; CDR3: ASSLASRTSMFYEQY
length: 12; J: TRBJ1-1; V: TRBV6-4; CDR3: ASSHRGRETEAF
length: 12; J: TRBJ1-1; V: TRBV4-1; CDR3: ASSHGAGEAEAF
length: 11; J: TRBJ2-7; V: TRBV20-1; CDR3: SARASSAYEQY
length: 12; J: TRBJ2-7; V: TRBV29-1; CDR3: SVARTSGGDEQY
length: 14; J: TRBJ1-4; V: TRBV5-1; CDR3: ASSDFRPPTNEKLF
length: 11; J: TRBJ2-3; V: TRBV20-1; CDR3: SARGINTDTQY
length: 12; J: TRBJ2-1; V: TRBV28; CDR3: ASRAYGSYNEQF
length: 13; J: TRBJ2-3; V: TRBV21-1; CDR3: ASSKVRGAADTQY
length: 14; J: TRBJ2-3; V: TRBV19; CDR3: ASSIDPDGNTDTQY
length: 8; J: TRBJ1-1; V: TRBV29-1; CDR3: SGRTGEDF
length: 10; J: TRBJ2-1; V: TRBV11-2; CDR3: ASSQGGDEQF
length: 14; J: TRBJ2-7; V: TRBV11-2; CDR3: ASSPRTSKSSYEQY
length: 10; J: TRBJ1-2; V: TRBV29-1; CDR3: SAVLRDYGYT
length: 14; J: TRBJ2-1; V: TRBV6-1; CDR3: ASTNGGGGAKNEQF
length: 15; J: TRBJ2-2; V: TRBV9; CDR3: ASSVSQLRGNTGELF
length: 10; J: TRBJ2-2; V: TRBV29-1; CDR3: SVKDGTGELF
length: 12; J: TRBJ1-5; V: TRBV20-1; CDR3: SARRGRQNQPQH
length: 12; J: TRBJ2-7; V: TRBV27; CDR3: ASSLGYTGYEQY
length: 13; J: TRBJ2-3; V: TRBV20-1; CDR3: SATGTSGGADTQY
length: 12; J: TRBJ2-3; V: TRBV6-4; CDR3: ASSDGDDTDTQY
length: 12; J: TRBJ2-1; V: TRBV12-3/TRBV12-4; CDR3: ASSRGFSYNEQF
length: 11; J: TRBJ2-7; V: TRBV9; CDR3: ASSLGQGFEQY
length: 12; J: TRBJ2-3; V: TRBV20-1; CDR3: SARQNARTDTQY
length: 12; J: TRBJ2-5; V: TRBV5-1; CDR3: ASSLGLQQGTQY
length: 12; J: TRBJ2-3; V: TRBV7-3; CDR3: ASSTSAGTDTQY
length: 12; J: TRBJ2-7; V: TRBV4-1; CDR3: ASSQVVGTYEQY
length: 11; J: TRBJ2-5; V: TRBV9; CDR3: ASSGTPQETQY
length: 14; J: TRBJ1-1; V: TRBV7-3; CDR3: ASSLMGVQGGTEAF
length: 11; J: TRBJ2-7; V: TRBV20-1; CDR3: SAWDRTSYEQY
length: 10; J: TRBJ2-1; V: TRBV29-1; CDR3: SVRGGGNEQF
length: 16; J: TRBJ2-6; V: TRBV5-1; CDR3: ASSLIWDGSSGANVLT
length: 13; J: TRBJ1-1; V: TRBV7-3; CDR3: ASSSDRPGFPEAF
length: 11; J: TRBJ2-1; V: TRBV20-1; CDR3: SARRSNYNEQF
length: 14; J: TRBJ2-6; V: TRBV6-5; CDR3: ASSYATVSGANVLT
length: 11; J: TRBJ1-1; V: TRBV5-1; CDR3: ASSPSMNTEAF
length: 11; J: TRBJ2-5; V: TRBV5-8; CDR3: ASRGLTQETQY
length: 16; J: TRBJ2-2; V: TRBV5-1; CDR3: ASSSTSGGAAGTGELF
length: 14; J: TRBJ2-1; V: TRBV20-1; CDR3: SARGLDRQPYNEQF
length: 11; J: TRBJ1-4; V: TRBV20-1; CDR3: SARAQGLEKLF